These 21 T cell receptor beta chains were sequenced from one sample in a study of shared clonotypes between healthy human individuals. The method was immunoSEQ multiplex PCR; TCRdb's version includes in-frame clones alone and lacks a portion of them. The sample yields about 580,000 clones, roughly 98% seen once. CD45RO-negative CD8 cells positively selected for CCR7 made up the naive population, which excluded terminally differentiated effector memory CD45RA+ cells. Sequencing was performed on naive CD8+ T cells sorted from blood. The receptors derive from a man aged 30 to 45 in good health.

The genes are TRBV7-2 and TRBJ2-7, with TRBD2 matching over 9 bases. Unmatched junction bases numbered 4, after V lost 3 bases and J lost 4 bases. The CDR3 loop spans 14 amino acids. CDR1 SGHTA and CDR2 FQGNSA come from the germline V gene. In DNA, the CDR3 is TGTGCCAGCAGCTTTGCTACTAGCGGGTACGAGCAGTACTTC. Encoded protein: CASSFATSGYEQYF.

The chain has TRBV6-5 and TRBJ1-5; D possibly corresponds to TRBD1 (6 bases). Trimming left V 9 bases short and J 1 base short, with 16 bases between. This CDR3 has 15 residues. Germline values: CDR1 MNHEY, CDR2 SVGAGI. The chain's CDR3 is CASHPGAVSNQPQHF. The CDR3 DNA reads as TGTGCCAGTCATCCAGGGGCGGTAAGCAATCAGCCCCAGCATTTT.

The chain links TRBV7-6 to TRBJ2-5, with 7 bases aligning to TRBD2. Germline loops: CDR1 SGHVS, CDR2 FNYEAQ. V gave up 4 bases and J gave up 5 bases; unmatched junction bases: 10. CDR3 size: 15 residues. CDR3 sequence: CASSSPGGSRETQYF. CDR3 nucleotides: TGTGCCAGCAGCTCCCCTGGCGGGAGCAGGGAGACCCAGTACTTC.

This clone came up once. This sample also contains other DNA sequences that code for the same CDR3. The rearrangement joins TRBV27 to TRBJ1-1; D possibly corresponds to TRBD1 (5 bases). Deletions cut 5 bases from V and 0 bases from J, with 7 bases between. CDR1 is MNHEY, CDR2 SMNVEV, per germline (reference sequence). The length of the CDR3 is 13 residues. The CDR3, as DNA: TGTGCCAGCAGTCGACAGCTGAACACTGAAGCTTTCTTT. It codes for CASSRQLNTEAFF.

The chain links TRBV5-4 to TRBJ2-1; TRBD1 matches at 8 bases. J was trimmed by 5 bases and V by 0 bases; bases with no gene match: 10. CDR1 is SGHNT, CDR2 YYREEE, per germline (reference sequence). CDR3 length equals 17 residues. CDR3 residues: CASSLGQGTLINNEQFF. CDR3 nucleotide sequence: TGTGCCAGCAGCTTGGGACAGGGGACCCTAATTAACAATGAGCAGTTCTTC.

The gene calls are TRBV4-3 and TRBJ2-1; D remains unclear. The CDR3 runs to 14 residues. The germline CDR1 and CDR2 sequences are LGHNA and YSLEER. The V gene lost 3 bases and the J gene lost 10 bases, with 16 bases spanning the gap. CDR3 coding DNA: TGCGCCAGCAGCCAGATCCCCCTTAGTCTCGAGCAGTTCTTC. Protein: CASSQIPLSLEQFF.

V usage is TRBV27 and J usage is TRBJ2-7, with 8 nucleotides matching TRBD2. The CDR3 consists of 21 residues. CDR1 is MNHEY, CDR2 SMNVEV, per germline (reference sequence). Unmatched junction bases numbered 27, after V lost 6 bases and J lost 2 bases. CDR3 amino acids: CASSQRHLVRAKRESAYEQYF. CDR3 in DNA: TGTGCCAGCAGCCAACGACATCTGGTCAGGGCGAAGCGGGAGTCGGCCTACGAGCAGTACTTC.

This sequence joins TRBV5-5 and TRBJ2-6; the match to TRBD1 covers 8 bases. V lost 0 bases, J lost 3 bases, and 5 bases stayed unmatched. CDR3 length: 17 residues. Germline V gene data show CDR1 as SGHKS and CDR2 as YYEKEE (reference sequence). The DNA of the CDR3 is TGTGCCAGCAGCTTGGGGACAGGGATTAGTGGGGCCAACGTCCTGACTTTC. Translation: CASSLGTGISGANVLTF.

The rearrangement links TRBV7-9 to TRBJ2-1, with TRBD2 identical over 13 bases. The length of the CDR3 is 16 residues. Trimming cost V 4 bases and J 4 bases; bases outside gene matches: 4. Germline values: CDR1 SEHNR, CDR2 FQNEAQ (reference sequence). Here the CDR3 reads CASSSMGLAGYNEQFF. Written as DNA, the CDR3 is TGTGCCAGCAGCTCTATGGGACTAGCGGGGTACAATGAGCAGTTCTTC.

This clone occurred once. The chain combines TRBV25-1 with TRBJ1-5; 9 nucleotides agree with TRBD1. V lost 7 bases to trimming and J lost 6 bases; unmatched junction nucleotides: 1. Per the germline V gene, CDR1 is MGHDK and CDR2 is SYGVNS. CDR3 size: 12 residues. This CDR3 reads CASKTGGQPQHF. The CDR3 DNA reads as TGTGCCAGCAAGACAGGGGGTCAGCCCCAGCATTTT.

The chain employs TRBV13 and TRBJ2-7; D is possibly TRBD2 (5 bases). Germline V gives CDR1 PRHDT, CDR2 FYEKMQ (reference sequence). The CDR3 totals 13 residues. Trimming stripped 5 bases from V and 4 bases from J, with 12 bases between. This chain's CDR3 is CASSLGGGYEQYF. In DNA form, the CDR3 reads TGTGCCAGCAGCCTCGGAGGCGGGTACGAGCAGTACTTC. Variable domain in full (rest from reference TRBV13 and TRBJ2-7): AAGVIQSPRHLIKEKRETATLKCYPIPRHDTVYWYQQGPGQDPQFLISFYEKMQSDKGSIPDRFSAQQFSDYHSELNMSSLELGDSALYFCASSLGGGYEQYFGPGTRLTVT.

The chain joins TRBV4-3 to TRBJ2-1; 11 positions match TRBD2. V trimming: 2 bases; J trimming: 10 bases; junction bases outside the gene matches: 7. Germline V gene lookup returns CDR1 LGHNA and CDR2 YSLEER. The CDR3 totals 15 residues. This CDR3 is CASSQPTSGNWEQFF. The CDR3 region has the DNA TGCGCCAGCAGCCAACCGACTAGCGGGAATTGGGAGCAGTTCTTC.

The CDR3 loop is CASSPDSSSGNTIYF. The CDR3 coding sequence is TGCGCCAGCAGCCCTGACAGCAGCTCTGGAAACACCATATATTTT. The V and J genes are TRBV5-1 and TRBJ1-3, with D possibly matching TRBD1 (5 bases). V was pared by 4 bases and J by 0 bases, with 11 bases between. The CDR3 is 15 amino acids. Germline assignment: CDR1 SGHRS and CDR2 YFSETQ.

V usage is TRBV6-1 and J usage is TRBJ2-1; 11 positions match TRBD2. The CDR3 is 15 residues long. Trimming cost V 5 bases and J 5 bases; bases outside gene matches: 5. Germline V CDR1 and CDR2: MNHNS, SASEGT. The CDR3 sequence: CASSLTSGSNNEQFF. As DNA, the CDR3 is TGTGCCAGCAGTCTCACTAGCGGGAGCAACAATGAGCAGTTCTTC.

The chain couples TRBV11-2 to TRBJ2-5; 10 positions agree with TRBD1. V was pared by 5 bases and J by 0 bases, with 6 bases of the junction left unmatched. The germline V gene encodes CDR1 SGHAT and CDR2 FQNNGV. There are 16 residues in the CDR3. CDR3 in amino acids: CASSPRGQGYQETQYF. CDR3 in DNA: TGTGCCAGCAGCCCCCGGGGACAGGGGTACCAAGAGACCCAGTACTTC.

The chain uses TRBV4-1 and TRBJ2-7; D ambiguous. Germline V gene lookup returns CDR1 MGHRA and CDR2 YSYEKL. CDR3 length equals 16 residues. Trimming shortened V by 0 bases and J by 0 bases, and 12 bases separated the two germline ends. The CDR3 loop is CASSQEVGSSSYEQYF. As DNA, the CDR3 is TGCGCCAGCAGCCAAGAGGTGGGCAGTAGCTCCTACGAGCAGTACTTC.

The CDR3 spells CASSSGVGTYNEQFF. DNA for the CDR3: TGTGCCAGCAGCTCGGGAGTCGGCACCTACAATGAGCAGTTCTTC. The chain carries TRBV7-9 and TRBJ2-1, with D perhaps TRBD2 (6 bases). Looked up from germline, CDR1 is SEHNR and CDR2 is FQNEAQ (reference sequence). Trimming left V 4 bases short and J 2 bases short, with 12 bases between. The length of the CDR3 is 15 residues.

The rearrangement uses TRBV27 and TRBJ2-5; D perhaps matches TRBD2 (6 bases). The CDR3 is 14 residues long. Germline CDR1 MNHEY, CDR2 SMNVEV (reference sequence). Between the trimmed V and J ends, which lost 6 bases and 5 bases, there was a span of 16 bases. The CDR3 coding sequence is TGTGCCAGCAGGCGTGGAGGGGCTTGGGAGACCCAGTACTTC. Protein sequence: CASRRGGAWETQYF.

The gene calls are TRBV10-3 and TRBJ2-3; the match to TRBD2 covers 12 bases. This CDR3 spans 15 amino acids. V gave up 7 bases and J gave up 2 bases; unmatched junction bases: 4. Per the germline V gene, CDR1 is ENHRY and CDR2 is SYGVKD. The CDR3 sequence: CAITRTSGITDTQYF. The CDR3, as DNA: TGTGCCATCACAAGGACTAGCGGGATCACAGATACGCAGTATTTT.

The CDR3 spells CASSETQGQNTEAFF. DNA of the CDR3: TGCGCCAGCAGTGAGACGCAGGGGCAGAACACTGAAGCTTTCTTT. The rearrangement links TRBV10-1 to TRBJ1-1, with D tentatively TRBD1 (6 bases). The CDR3 spans 15 residues. The germline V gene encodes CDR1 WNHNN and CDR2 SYGVQD (reference sequence). Between the trimmed V and J ends, which lost 2 bases and 1 base, there was a span of 11 bases.

CDR3 nucleotide sequence: TGTGCCAGCAGTGAAGCGCTGTCGGGGTTCCGGTACGAGCAGTACTTC. It translates to CASSEALSGFRYEQYF. The J gene is TRBJ2-7, the V gene TRBV6-1; D is perhaps TRBD2 (5 bases). V lost 0 bases to trimming and J lost 4 bases, with 16 bases between them. From germline, CDR1 is MNHNS and CDR2 SASEGT. This CDR3 is 16 amino acids long.